This entry lists 5 T cell receptor beta chains sequenced from one sample in a study of T cell repertoires in cytomegalovirus infection. These TCRs' antigens remain unknown. TCRdb used MiXCR to reprocess the reads, holding one entry per CDR3 protein. The table has roughly 280,000 distinct CDR3 sequences, about 20% seen once; the top ten hold about 21%. The sample in question was cultured PBMCs, obtained from culture after CMV antigen stimulation. Every receptor here comes from a human donor in good health (CMV status not recorded). Some clones in this sample may be carry-over from other donors' samples.

There are a few counts of this clonotype. This sequence joins TRBV20-1 and TRBJ2-5; D perhaps matches TRBD2 (6 bases). CDR1 is DFQATT and CDR2 is SNEGSKA in the germline V gene (reference sequence). The CDR3 sequence is 15 residues long. V lost 3 bases, J lost 3 bases, and 17 bases lay in between. The CDR3 bases are TGCAGTGCTAGGGGGGGTAAGGTGAGCGAAGAGACCCAGTACTTC. Translation: CSARGGKVSEETQYF.

J is TRBJ1-2 and V is TRBV18; TRBD1 matches at 7 bases. The J segment lost 4 bases and the V segment lost 4 bases, leaving 3 bases of the junction unmatched. The CDR3 totals 13 residues. Looked up from germline, CDR1 is KGHSH and CDR2 is LQKENI. CDR3 in amino acids: CASSQGAGYGYTF. As DNA, the CDR3 is TGTGCCAGCTCACAGGGGGCCGGCTATGGCTACACCTTC.

The chain joins TRBV12-3 or TRBV12-4 to TRBJ2-7, with 8 positions matching TRBD1. There are 13 residues in the CDR3. The J segment lost 9 bases and the V segment lost 8 bases, leaving 12 bases of the junction unmatched. CDR3 in DNA: TGTGCCAGCTGCCGGACAGGGAATGGGGTGCAGTACTTC. Protein sequence: CASCRTGNGVQYF.

The rearrangement uses TRBV12-3 or TRBV12-4 and TRBJ1-4; D possibly corresponds to TRBD1 (6 bases). The ends were cut back, 1 base at V and 8 bases at J, with 14 bases in the middle. CDR3 size: 15 residues. The CDR3 nucleotides read TGTGCCAGCAGTTTAGGACAGGAAAGGAGAGAAAAACTGTTTTTT. Its protein product is CASSLGQERREKLFF.

Details on this clonotype: A much larger clone differs from this one at a single base, so this may be a read error. The CDR3 protein is CASSLDTGRGDTIYF. The CDR3, as DNA: TGTGCCAGCAGCTTAGACACAGGGAGGGGAGACACCATATATTTT. This chain uses TRBV7-2 with TRBJ1-3; D perhaps matches TRBD1 (6 bases). V lost 1 base and J lost 8, with 15 bases in between. CDR3 length: 15 amino acids. The germline V gene has CDR1 SGHTA and CDR2 FQGNSA.